One and the same sample provided the 17 T cell receptor beta chains below, sequenced in a study of chemoradiotherapy in HPV16-positive cancers. Assay used: immunoSEQ multiplex PCR; TCRdb lists only in-frame clones, some missing. Of approximately 27,000 clones in the sample, approximately 84% were seen once. Sequencing was performed on blood, taken from a patient who underwent chemoradiotherapy. These receptors were collected from a human donor with HPV-associated anogenital cancer.

The chain links TRBV18 to TRBJ1-1; D not certain. This CDR3 is 13 amino acids long. The germline V gene has CDR1 KGHSH and CDR2 LQKENI. V was trimmed by 4 bases and J by 7 bases, leaving 13 bases between them. The CDR3 reads CASSLTEGIEAFF. DNA of the CDR3: TGTGCCAGCTCACTTACGGAAGGGATTGAAGCTTTCTTT.

The chain has TRBV25-1 and TRBJ2-7; 8 nucleotides match TRBD2. The CDR3 length is 14 residues. Germline CDR1 MGHDK, CDR2 SYGVNS. The V gene end was trimmed by 5 bases and the J gene end by 2 bases; junction bases not matched to a gene: 5. As DNA, the CDR3 is TGTGCCAGCAGTTTAGCGGGGCAAGCCTACGAGCAGTACTTC. This gives the protein CASSLAGQAYEQYF.

The chain joins TRBV14 to TRBJ1-1; D gene unclear. Germline CDR1 SGHDN, CDR2 FVKESK. The CDR3 has 13 amino acids. V lost 5 bases and J 5 bases, leaving 12 bases between the germline ends. The CDR3 nucleotides read TGTGCCAGCAGCACGGGGAAAGGGACTGAAGCTTTCTTT. It translates to CASSTGKGTEAFF. The entire variable domain, with the rest obtained from reference TRBV14 and TRBJ1-1, is as follows: EAGVTQFPSHSVIEKGQTVTLRCDPISGHDNLYWYRRVMGKEIKFLLHFVKESKQDESGMPNNRFLAERTGGTYSTLKVQPAELEDSGVYFCASSTGKGTEAFFGQGTRLTVV.

The chain has TRBV6-6 and TRBJ2-2, with D unclear. Germline CDR1 is MNHNY and CDR2 is SVGAGI (reference sequence). This CDR3 region has 12 residues. V was cut by 6 bases and J by 5 bases, with 7 bases left in between. The CDR3 DNA is TGTGCCAGCAGGACGAGAACCGGGGAGCTGTTTTTT. Translated: CASRTRTGELFF.

The J gene is TRBJ2-3, the V gene TRBV5-1; tentatively, D is TRBD2 (6 bases). Germline lookup yields CDR1 SGHRS and CDR2 YFSETQ. V lost 0 bases to trimming and J lost 1 base, with 12 bases between them. The CDR3 is 16 residues long. DNA for the CDR3: TGCGCCAGCAGCTTGGACCGGCGGGGTCGCACAGATACGCAGTATTTT. It encodes CASSLDRRGRTDTQYF.

In its sample, this clone was seen a few times. This sequence joins TRBV6-1 and TRBJ1-2; tentative D call: TRBD1 (5 bases). The CDR3 is made up of 14 amino acids. With 0 bases removed from V and 7 bases from J, the gap between germline ends came to 12 bases. Germline CDR1 reads MNHNS; CDR2 reads SASEGT. CDR3 protein: CASSEAGRGGGYTF. CDR3 in DNA: TGTGCCAGCAGTGAAGCAGGAAGGGGCGGTGGCTACACCTTC.

V gene TRBV7-8 combines with J gene TRBJ1-2, with D tentatively TRBD1 (5 bases). In germline, CDR1 is SGHVS, CDR2 FQNEAQ. V lost 3 bases, J lost 7 bases, and 12 bases lay in between. The CDR3 is 13 residues long. Here the CDR3 DNA reads TGTGCCAGCAGCTTGGGGGGGGATAGTGGCTACACCTTC. Amino acid sequence: CASSLGGDSGYTF.

The CDR3 DNA reads as TGTGCCAGTAGTATAATGGAGGGGACCGCTGAAGCTTTCTTT. Translating gives CASSIMEGTAEAFF. The chain has TRBV19 and TRBJ1-1, with D possibly TRBD1 on 5 matching bases. V lost 2 bases and J lost 6, with 13 bases in between. CDR3 length equals 14 residues. The germline V gene has CDR1 LNHDA and CDR2 SQIVND (reference sequence).

The chain is built from TRBV29-1 and TRBJ2-3; 10 bases match TRBD2. Trimming took 0 bases from V and 0 from J; bases not matched to a gene: 6. The CDR3 spans 17 residues. Germline CDR1 and CDR2: SQVTM and ANQGSEA. CDR3 in DNA: TGCAGCGTTGAAGAACTACTAGCGGGGATAAGCACAGATACGCAGTATTTT. Encoded protein: CSVEELLAGISTDTQYF.

This chain joins TRBV5-6 and TRBJ2-2; a weak D match, TRBD2 (6 bases). With 3 bases removed from V and 1 base from J, the gap between germline ends came to 16 bases. This CDR3 comprises 17 residues. The germline V gene encodes CDR1 SGHDT and CDR2 YYEEEE. The CDR3 is CASSSLTGEWNTGELFF. CDR3 DNA: TGTGCCAGCAGCTCGCTGACGGGGGAGTGGAACACCGGGGAGCTGTTTTTT.

This clone was counted between two and nine times. The CDR3 here is CASSVVLTTGELFF. CDR3 coding DNA: TGTGCCAGCAGCGTAGTACTCACCACCGGGGAGCTGTTTTTT. The chain employs TRBV9 and TRBJ2-2; D gene unclear. The CDR3 runs to 14 residues. CDR1 and CDR2 from the germline V gene are SGDLS and YYNGEE. V shed 0 bases and J shed 4 bases, with 7 bases lying between them.

This CDR3 reads CASSSFGTSGNEQFF. For the CDR3, the DNA is TGTGCCAGCAGTTCGTTCGGGACTAGCGGCAATGAGCAGTTCTTC. The chain links TRBV25-1 to TRBJ2-1; TRBD2 matches at 11 bases. V lost 5 bases and J lost 6; bases outside the gene matches: 6. Germline CDR1 reads MGHDK; CDR2 reads SYGVNS. This CDR3 region has 15 residues. Complete variable domain (other parts from reference TRBV25-1 and TRBJ2-1): EADIYQTPRYLVIGTGKKITLECSQTMGHDKMYWYQQDPGMELHLIHYSYGVNSTEKGDLSSESTVSRIRTEHFPLTLESARPSHTSQYLCASSSFGTSGNEQFFGPGTRLTVL.

This clone was seen a single time. The J gene is TRBJ1-1, the V gene TRBV5-4; D unresolved. There are 14 residues in the CDR3. Trimming left V 2 bases short and J 4 bases short, with 12 bases between. Germline V lookup: CDR1 SGHNT, CDR2 YYREEE (reference sequence). The chain's CDR3 is CASSLADGPTEAFF. Here the CDR3 DNA reads TGTGCCAGCAGCTTAGCGGACGGGCCCACTGAAGCTTTCTTT.

The chain couples TRBV5-6 to TRBJ2-3; D is unresolved. V lost 4 bases and J lost 2, with 5 bases in between. The CDR3 extends over 12 amino acids. The germline gives CDR1 SGHDT, CDR2 YYEEEE. CDR3 sequence: CASSHLTDTQYF. As DNA, the CDR3 is TGTGCCAGCAGCCACCTCACAGATACGCAGTATTTT.

This chain connects TRBV29-1 to TRBJ2-7, with D unclear. Germline-derived CDR1 and CDR2 are SQVTM and ANQGSEA. V was cut by 4 bases and J by 1 base, with 8 bases left in between. This CDR3 is built from 12 residues. CDR3 in amino acids: CSVGAGSYEQYF. CDR3 DNA sequence: TGCAGCGTTGGGGCAGGATCCTACGAGCAGTACTTC.

The chain links TRBV11-2 to TRBJ1-1; TRBD1 might be the D (5 bases). In germline, CDR1 is SGHAT, CDR2 FQNNGV. The germline V and J ends were trimmed by 6 bases and 8 bases, with 16 bases remaining between them. The CDR3 has 13 residues. The CDR3 bases are TGTGCCAGCAGGGACCCGGGGGGTGGAGAAGCTTTCTTT. Translated, it gives CASRDPGGGEAFF.

The J gene is TRBJ2-2, the V gene TRBV5-1; 7 bases map to TRBD2. After removal of 0 bases from V and 3 bases from J, the junction contained 2 bases not matched to a gene. The CDR3 length is 15 residues. From germline, CDR1 is SGHRS and CDR2 YFSETQ. The DNA of the CDR3 is TGCGCCAGCAGCTTGGTCCTAGCGGACACCGGGGAGCTGTTTTTT. It translates to CASSLVLADTGELFF. Supplemented by reference TRBV5-1 and TRBJ2-2, the full variable domain reads KAGVTQTPRYLIKTRGQQVTLSCSPISGHRSVSWYQQTPGQGLQFLFEYFSETQRNKGNFPGRFSGRQFSNSRSEMNVSTLELGDSALYLCASSLVLADTGELFFGEGSRLTVL.